Shown below are 4 T cell receptor beta chains from a single sample sequenced in a study of control samples from healthy donors and cancer patients (dated by TCRdb to 2020 to 2022). Library preparation was by the immunoSEQ multiplex PCR assay. The table was pulled from immuneACCESS by TCRdb, which kept in-frame rearrangements only. Such tables lose some clones; where checked, under half of the loss comes from unresolved V genes, and the rest has no known cause. This sample lists approximately 87,000 clones; 91% were detected once. The top ten clonotypes cover 17% of the sample. The sample comprised blood. The receptor source for this set is a man in his fifties in good health.

V and J are TRBV7-8 and TRBJ1-5; 7 nucleotides match TRBD1. V lost 0 bases and J lost 6; bases outside the gene matches: 14. The CDR3 is 18 amino acids. From germline, CDR1 is SGHVS and CDR2 FQNEAQ. The CDR3 spells CASSLASIFTGEGQPQHF. The CDR3, as DNA: TGTGCCAGCAGCTTAGCCTCTATATTTACAGGGGAAGGTCAGCCCCAGCATTTT.

V usage is TRBV7-9 and J usage is TRBJ2-7, with D unresolved. CDR1 and CDR2 from the germline V gene are SEHNR and FQNEAQ (reference sequence). This CDR3 region has 15 residues. Between the trimmed V and J ends, which lost 5 bases and 1 base, there was a span of 15 bases. Here the CDR3 DNA reads TGTGCCAGCAGCCCAGAAATGGACGGATCCTACGAGCAGTACTTC. It translates to CASSPEMDGSYEQYF.

The V gene is TRBV5-6, the J gene TRBJ1-5; tentative D call: TRBD1 (5 bases). The ends were cut back, 2 bases at V and 2 bases at J, with 11 bases in the middle. CDR1 is SGHDT and CDR2 is YYEEEE in the germline V gene. CDR3 length equals 15 residues. CDR3 coding DNA: TGTGCCAGCAGCTTCGGGGGATTCGGCAATCAGCCCCAGCATTTT. This encodes CASSFGGFGNQPQHF.

The chain is built from TRBV7-2 and TRBJ1-1; possibly TRBD1 for D (5 bases). Deletions cut 5 bases from V and 1 base from J, with 17 bases between. The CDR3 extends over 16 amino acids. Germline lookup yields CDR1 SGHTA and CDR2 FQGNSA. CDR3 residues: CASSPFRGRANTEAFF. The CDR3 coding sequence is TGTGCCAGCAGCCCCTTCCGGGGCAGGGCGAACACTGAAGCTTTCTTT.